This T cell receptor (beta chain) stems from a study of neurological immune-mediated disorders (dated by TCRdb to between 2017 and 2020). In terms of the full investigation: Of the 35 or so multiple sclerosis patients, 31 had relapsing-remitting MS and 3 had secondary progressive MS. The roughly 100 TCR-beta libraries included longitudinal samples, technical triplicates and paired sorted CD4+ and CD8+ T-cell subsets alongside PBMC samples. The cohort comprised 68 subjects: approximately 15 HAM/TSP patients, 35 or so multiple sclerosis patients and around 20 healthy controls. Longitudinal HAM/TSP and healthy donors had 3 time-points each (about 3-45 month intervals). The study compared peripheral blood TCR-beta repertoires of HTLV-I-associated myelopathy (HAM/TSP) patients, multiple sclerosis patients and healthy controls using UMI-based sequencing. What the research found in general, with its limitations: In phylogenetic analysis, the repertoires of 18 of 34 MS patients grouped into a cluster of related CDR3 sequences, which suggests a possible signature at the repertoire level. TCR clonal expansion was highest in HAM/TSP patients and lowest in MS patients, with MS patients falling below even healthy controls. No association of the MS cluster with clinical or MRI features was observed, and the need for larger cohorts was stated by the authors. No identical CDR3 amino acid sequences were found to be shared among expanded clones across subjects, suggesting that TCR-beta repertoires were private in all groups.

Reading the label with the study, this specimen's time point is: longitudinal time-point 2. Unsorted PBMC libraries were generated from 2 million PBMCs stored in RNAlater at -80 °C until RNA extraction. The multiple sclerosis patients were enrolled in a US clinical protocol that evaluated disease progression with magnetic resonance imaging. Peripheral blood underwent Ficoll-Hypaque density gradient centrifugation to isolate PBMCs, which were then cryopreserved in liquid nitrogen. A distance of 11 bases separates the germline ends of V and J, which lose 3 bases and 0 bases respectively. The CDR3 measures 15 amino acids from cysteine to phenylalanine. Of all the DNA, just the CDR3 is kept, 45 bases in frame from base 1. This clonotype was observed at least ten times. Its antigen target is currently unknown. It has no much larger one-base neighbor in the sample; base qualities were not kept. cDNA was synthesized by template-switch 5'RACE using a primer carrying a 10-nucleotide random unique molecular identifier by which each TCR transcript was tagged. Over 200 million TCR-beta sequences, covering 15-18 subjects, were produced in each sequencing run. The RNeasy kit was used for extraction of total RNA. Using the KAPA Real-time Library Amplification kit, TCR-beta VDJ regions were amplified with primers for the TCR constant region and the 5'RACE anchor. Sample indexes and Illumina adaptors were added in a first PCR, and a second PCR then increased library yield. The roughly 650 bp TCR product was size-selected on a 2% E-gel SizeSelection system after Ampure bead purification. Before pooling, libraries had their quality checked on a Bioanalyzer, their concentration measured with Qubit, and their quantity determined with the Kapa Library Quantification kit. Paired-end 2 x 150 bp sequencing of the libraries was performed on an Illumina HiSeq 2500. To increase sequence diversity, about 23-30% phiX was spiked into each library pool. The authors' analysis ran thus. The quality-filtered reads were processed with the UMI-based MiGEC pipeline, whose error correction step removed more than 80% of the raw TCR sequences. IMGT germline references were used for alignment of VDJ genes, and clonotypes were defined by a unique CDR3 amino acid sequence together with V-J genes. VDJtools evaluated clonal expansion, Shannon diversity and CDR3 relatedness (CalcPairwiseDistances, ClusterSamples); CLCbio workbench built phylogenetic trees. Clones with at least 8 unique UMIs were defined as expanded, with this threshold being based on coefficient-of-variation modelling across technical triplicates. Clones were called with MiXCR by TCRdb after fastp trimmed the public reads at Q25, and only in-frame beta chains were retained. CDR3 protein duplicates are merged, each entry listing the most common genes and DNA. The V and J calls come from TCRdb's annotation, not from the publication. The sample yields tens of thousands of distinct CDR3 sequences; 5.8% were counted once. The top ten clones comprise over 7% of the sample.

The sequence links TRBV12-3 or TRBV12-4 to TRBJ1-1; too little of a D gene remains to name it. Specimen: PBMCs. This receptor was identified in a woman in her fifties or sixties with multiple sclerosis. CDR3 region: CASSFGRRLNTEAFF. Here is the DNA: TGTGCCAGCAGTTTTGGCAGACGACTGAACACTGAAGCTTTCTTT.